The 17 T cell receptor beta chains presented below share a single source sample, sequenced in a study of Graves' ophthalmopathy and Graves' hyperthyroidism. RNA transcripts were the source from which TCR beta CDR3 regions were amplified. Second-round multiplex PCR came after a first-round RT-PCR that employed HTBI primers. One entry per CDR3 protein, called by TCRdb with MiXCR from the multiplex PCR reads. The sample has hundreds of thousands of distinct CDR3 sequences; under 25% are singletons. Sequenced input: peripheral blood. The receptors were gathered from a woman between 50 and 59 years old with Graves' ophthalmopathy.

Concerning this clonotype: Germline is not matched at one junction end, which may reflect a read error. This sequence joins TRBV11-2 and TRBJ2-6, with D possibly TRBD1 on 5 matching bases. The CDR3 is made up of 16 amino acids. Germline lookup yields CDR1 SGHAT and CDR2 FQNNGV. The CDR3 here is CASSLGYRSGANVLNF. CDR3 coding DNA: TGTGCCAGCAGCTTAGGATACCGCTCTGGGGCCAACGTCCTGAATTTC. The complete variable domain, with remaining parts taken from reference TRBV11-2 and TRBJ2-6, reads EAGVAQSPRYKIIEKRQSVAFWCNPISGHATLYWYQQILGQGPKLLIQFQNNGVVDDSQLPKDRFSAERLKGVDSTLKIQPAKLEDSAVYLCASSLGYRSGANVLNFGAGSRLTVL.

Turning to this clonotype: Compared with germline, one end of the junction differs, possibly owing to a read error. This chain links TRBV12-3 or TRBV12-4 with TRBJ2-7, with D possibly TRBD2 on 5 matching bases. The CDR3 is 12 amino acids. CDR3 DNA sequence: TGTGCCAGCAGCCCTAATTCTGACAAGCGGACCTTC. Protein product: CASSPNSDKRTF.

The chain joins TRBV5-6 to TRBJ2-5, with TRBD1 matching 11 bases. CDR3 length equals 14 residues. CDR1 is SGHDT, CDR2 YYEEEE, per germline. V was pared by 3 bases and J by 5 bases, with 3 bases of the junction left unmatched. Written as DNA, the CDR3 is TGTGCCAGCAGCTCGGACAGGGGGCGGGAGACCCAGTACTTC. Translating it yields CASSSDRGRETQYF.

This clonotype has ten or more counts. The V and J genes are TRBV7-9 and TRBJ1-5; D ambiguous. CDR3 length equals 12 residues. Germline-derived CDR1 and CDR2 are SEHNR and FQNEAQ (reference sequence). Trimming shortened V by 3 bases and J by 7 bases, and 7 bases separated the two germline ends. Written as DNA, the CDR3 is TGTGCCAGCAGCTTGGGTCAACAGCCCCAGCATTTT. Residues: CASSLGQQPQHF.

This clonotype was found many times. The chain employs TRBV4-2 and TRBJ2-2, with TRBD2 matching 10 bases. CDR3 size: 18 residues. Germline V gene lookup returns CDR1 LGHNA and CDR2 YNFKEQ. The junction had 9 bases not matched to a gene; V was cut back by 0 bases and J by 5 bases. The CDR3 nucleotides read TGTGCCAGCAGCCAAGATAGCGCTAGCGGGAGATTAACCGGGGAGCTGTTTTTT. Protein product: CASSQDSASGRLTGELFF.

This clonotype was counted ten times or more. One end of the junction fails to match germline, which may point to a read error. The rearrangement joins TRBV7-7 to TRBJ2-5; no reliable D call. The CDR3 contains 15 residues. The V gene's germline CDR1 is SSHAT and CDR2 FNYEAQ (reference sequence). The DNA for the CDR3 is TGTGCTAGCAGCTTAGCTCAAACAGATCAAGAGACCCAGTACTTC. Protein: CASSLAQTDQETQYF.

The chain is built from TRBV19 and TRBJ2-4; 9 bases fit TRBD1. J lost 0 bases, V lost 5 bases, and 5 bases had no gene match. This CDR3 spans 16 amino acids. Germline assignment: CDR1 LNHDA and CDR2 SQIVND (reference sequence). The CDR3 reads CASSGRQGVAKNIQYF. The CDR3 nucleotides are TGTGCCAGTAGTGGACGACAGGGGGTAGCCAAAAACATTCAGTACTTC.

The gene calls are TRBV2 and TRBJ2-7; 7 nucleotides match TRBD2. Trimming removed 4 bases from V and 0 bases from J; junction bases left unmatched: 6. CDR3 length: 15 residues. The V gene's germline CDR1 is SNHLY and CDR2 FYNNEI. CDR3 loop: CASSASGDLSYEQYF. The CDR3, as DNA: TGTGCCAGCAGTGCGAGCGGGGACCTCTCCTACGAGCAGTACTTC.

This clonotype was seen repeatedly, ten times or more. V usage is TRBV7-2 and J usage is TRBJ1-2; D is perhaps TRBD1 (6 bases). CDR3 length: 15 amino acids. V lost 2 bases to trimming and J lost 2 bases, with 12 bases between them. Per the germline V gene, CDR1 is SGHTA and CDR2 is FQGNSA. CDR3 amino acids: CASSLIGGPNYGYTF. CDR3 nucleotides: TGTGCCAGCAGCTTAATCGGGGGCCCAAACTATGGCTACACCTTC.

Ten or more counts support this clonotype. The chain is built from TRBV24-1 and TRBJ1-1, with 8 bases fitting TRBD1. CDR1 and CDR2 (germline): KGHDR, SFDVKD. The CDR3 consists of 13 residues. V dropped 10 bases and J dropped 5; count of bases not matched to a gene: 8. The CDR3 protein is CATQAQGATEAFF. The CDR3 bases are TGTGCCACTCAAGCGCAGGGGGCGACTGAAGCTTTCTTT.

CDR3 DNA sequence: TGCAGTGCTTACGGACTAGCGGGGGGGGGAGATACGCAGTATTTT. Translation gives CSAYGLAGGGDTQYF. V and J are TRBV20-1 and TRBJ2-3, with 15 bases that match TRBD2. The CDR3 is made up of 15 amino acids. CDR1 and CDR2 (germline): DFQATT, SNEGSKA (reference sequence). The junction had 5 bases not matched to a gene; V was cut back by 5 bases and J by 5 bases.

This clonotype was picked up many times. The chain links TRBV6-1 to TRBJ1-2, with TRBD1 as a possible D gene (5 bases). The germline gives CDR1 MNHNS, CDR2 SASEGT. The CDR3 spans 15 residues. V lost 1 base to trimming and J lost 2 bases, with 11 bases between them. The CDR3 loop is CASSEVAGLNYGYTF. DNA of the CDR3: TGTGCCAGCAGTGAAGTGGCAGGGCTGAACTATGGCTACACCTTC.

The chain uses TRBV6-1 and TRBJ1-6, with 8 bases fitting TRBD1. Trimming removed 11 bases from V and 8 bases from J; junction bases left unmatched: 5. From germline, CDR1 is MNHNS and CDR2 SASEGT. This CDR3 has 12 amino acids. The CDR3 is CAGQTGDSPLHF. DNA for the CDR3: TGTGCCGGACAGACAGGGGATTCACCCCTCCACTTT.

This clonotype occurred once. The V and J genes are TRBV6-5 and TRBJ1-2, with 12 nucleotides matching TRBD1. The CDR3 runs to 17 residues. Germline CDR1 is MNHEY and CDR2 is SVGAGI. Losses at the gene ends were 4 bases for V and 8 bases for J; bases not matched to a gene: 14. The CDR3 nucleotides are TGTGCCAGCAGTTTATCCATGGGGACAGGGGGCAGGTTAGGCTACACCTTC. It codes for CASSLSMGTGGRLGYTF.

The sample holds many counts of this clonotype. V and J are TRBV25-1 and TRBJ1-1, with D possibly TRBD1 on 5 matching bases. V dropped 3 bases and J dropped 1 base, with 15 bases sitting between them. The CDR3 runs 16 residues. The germline V gene has CDR1 MGHDK and CDR2 SYGVNS. In nucleotides, the CDR3 is TGTGCCAGCAGTGATTTTGGGGTTGGGGGGAACACTGAAGCTTTCTTT. This translates into CASSDFGVGGNTEAFF.

The CDR3 spells CSASRVAVNSYEQYF. CDR3 bases: TGCAGTGCTAGTCGGGTAGCGGTAAACTCCTACGAGCAGTACTTC. This chain links TRBV20-1 with TRBJ2-7, with a weak D call TRBD2 (6 bases). Germline V gene data show CDR1 as DFQATT and CDR2 as SNEGSKA (reference sequence). Trimming shortened V by 3 bases and J by 0 bases, and 15 bases separated the two germline ends. The length of the CDR3 is 15 residues.

This clonotype was detected ten times or more. The chain couples TRBV24-1 to TRBJ2-2, with 7 bases lining up with TRBD1. CDR3 length: 16 residues. Germline V gene lookup returns CDR1 KGHDR and CDR2 SFDVKD. V lost 4 bases, J lost 1 base, and 5 bases stayed unmatched. CDR3 sequence: CATSEAGTVNTGELFF. CDR3 nucleotides: TGTGCCACCAGTGAAGCCGGGACAGTGAACACCGGGGAGCTGTTTTTT.